This T cell receptor beta chain originates from a study of T cells in Graves' hyperthyroidism and ophthalmopathy (dated by TCRdb to the late 2010s). Regarding the study in general: Peripheral blood samples were taken at initial diagnosis, before any treatment was given. To identify TCR V-J signatures that set the groups apart, the researchers used a discovery cohort of 100 patients, made up of roughly 40 with Graves' ophthalmopathy and 57 with stable Graves' hyperthyroidism. Prospective prediction of ophthalmopathy was tested in an independent validation cohort of approximately 19 hyperthyroidism patients and 17 patients who later progressed to ophthalmopathy. The 95 to 100 discovery patients were divided at random into training and test sets in a 7:3 ratio. Thyroid tissue and blood T-cell repertoires from six Graves' hyperthyroidism patients were also compared in the study. Following sampling, methimazole starting at 30 mg daily was given to hyperthyroidism patients, and high-dose intravenous methylprednisolone was given to ophthalmopathy patients. According to the paper, TCR Vbeta CDR3 sequencing was carried out on some 140 peripheral blood samples, which came from some 41 ophthalmopathy, 70 to 80 hyperthyroidism and approximately 17 progressor patients.

The V and J ends are trimmed by 7 bases and 2 bases, leaving 17 bases between them. Inclusive of the bounding cysteine and phenylalanine, the CDR3 is 14 residues long. The entry retains the CDR3 DNA only, 42 bases that are in frame from base 1. The germline V gene (reference sequence) sets CDR1 to DFQATT and CDR2 to SNEGSKA. Beyond this particular receptor, the publication reports: Sample size was not statistically predetermined, and investigators were not blinded to group allocation. In validation, progression to ophthalmopathy was predicted by the model with 70.59% sensitivity and 72% to 85% specificity, a median of around 5.9 months before onset. Blood samples also contained most of the expanded thyroid clonotypes (frequency above 0.001), which suggests that blood repertoires may reflect thyroid immune responses. A model built on a 13 V-J signature distinguished ophthalmopathy from stable hyperthyroidism, reaching about 88% sensitivity and around 81% specificity in cross-validation and 80%/75% in testing.

The TCR beta CDR3 regions were amplified from the RNA transcripts. A first-round RT-PCR of the TCR CDR3 used the HTBI primer set with the Qiagen OneStep RT-PCR kit. Libraries were constructed in a second round of multiplex PCR, after which size selection and purification were carried out. Paired-end sequencing of the libraries was performed with 100 bp reads on an Illumina HiSeq2000. Under the source paper's analysis protocol: SOAPnuke was used to process the raw data, with reads discarded if the reads contained adapters or uncalled bases, had a mean Phred below 15, or lacked an exact constant-primer or identifier match. COPE v1.2.5 was used to merge high-quality paired reads, and clonotypes were defined as unique nucleotide sequences. Clonotypes were aligned to IMGT TRBV, TRBD and TRBJ reference segments using MiTCR v1.1. The analysis included only V-J combinations with a frequency above 0.0001, which together covered roughly 99% of the repertoires. A TCS score was defined as the ratio of F50 (clonal expansion) to E x V (chaos), with BLOSUM62-based TCRdist applied between CDR3 peptides within each V-J. Welch's t-statistics and random forest reduced around 550 V-J features to 10 to 15, which were used in a naive Bayes classifier (R e1071). Through fastp at Q25 and MiXCR, TCRdb rebuilt clones from the public reads, retaining in-frame beta chains. Under each unique CDR3 protein, matching rows form one entry showing the most common genes and DNA. For this entry, the V and J calls and clone size follow TCRdb and not the study's own pipeline. The sample yields around 450,000 distinct CDR3 sequences; 15% to 18% were counted once. Clones ranked in the top ten supply around 7.3% of the sample.

This clonotype was seen ten or more times. Its antigen specificity is not known. The record has no base qualities; no much larger clone is one base away. Stable Graves' hyperthyroidism was defined as no progression to ophthalmopathy during 18 months of follow-up. Hyperthyroidism patients were aged 18 to 65 years and newly diagnosed, with disease duration of less than 2 months. Any patient with an uncontrolled infection, another autoimmune disease, pregnancy or lactation was excluded. Clinical symptoms, serum thyroxine and TRAb, thyroid ultrasound, and orbital computed tomography formed the basis for the diagnoses. PBMCs were separated from under 11 ml of fresh peripheral blood using Ficoll-Paque density gradient centrifugation. Trizol reagent was used to extract total RNA, and RNA quality was then checked on an Agilent 2100 Bioanalyzer.

Sequencing was done on a sample of blood. The V and J segments used are TRBV20-1 and TRBJ1-1; there is no confident call for the D gene. The clonotype comes from a woman between 18 and 30 years old with Graves' hyperthyroidism. The bases read TGCAGTGTCACCGCGGTGGTTGGCAACACTGAAGCTTTCTTT. Translation gives CSVTAVVGNTEAFF.